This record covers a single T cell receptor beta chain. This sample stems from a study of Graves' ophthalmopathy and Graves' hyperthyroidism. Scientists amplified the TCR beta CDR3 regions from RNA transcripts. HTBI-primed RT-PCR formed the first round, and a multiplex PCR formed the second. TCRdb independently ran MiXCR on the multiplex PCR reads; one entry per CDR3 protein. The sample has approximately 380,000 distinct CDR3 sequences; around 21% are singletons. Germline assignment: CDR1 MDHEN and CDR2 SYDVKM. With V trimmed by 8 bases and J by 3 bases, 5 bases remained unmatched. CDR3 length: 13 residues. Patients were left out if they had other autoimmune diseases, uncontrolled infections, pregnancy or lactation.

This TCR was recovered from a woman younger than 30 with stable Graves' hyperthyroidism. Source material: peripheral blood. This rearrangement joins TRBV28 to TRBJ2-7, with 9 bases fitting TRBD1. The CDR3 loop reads CASEPGQGYEQYF. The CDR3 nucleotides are TGTGCCAGCGAACCGGGACAGGGCTACGAGCAGTACTTC. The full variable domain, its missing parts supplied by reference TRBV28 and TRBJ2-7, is DVKVTQSSRYLVKRTGEKVFLECVQDMDHENMFWYRQDPGLGLRLIYFSYDVKMKEKGDIPEGYSVSREKKERFSLILESASTNQTSMYLCASEPGQGYEQYFGPGTRLTVT.